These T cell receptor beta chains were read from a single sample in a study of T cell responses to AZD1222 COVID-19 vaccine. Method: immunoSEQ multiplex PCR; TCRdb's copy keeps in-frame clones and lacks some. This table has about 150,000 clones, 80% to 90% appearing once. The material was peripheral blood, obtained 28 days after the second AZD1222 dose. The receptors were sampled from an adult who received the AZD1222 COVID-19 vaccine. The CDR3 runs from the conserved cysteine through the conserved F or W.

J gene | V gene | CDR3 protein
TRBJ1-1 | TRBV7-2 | CASSLAYTEAFF
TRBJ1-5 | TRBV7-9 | CASSLEGLSNQPQHF
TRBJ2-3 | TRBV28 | CASSLITADTQYF
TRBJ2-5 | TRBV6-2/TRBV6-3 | CASSFRTREKETQYF
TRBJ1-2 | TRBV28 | CASSNRAGQGAIGYTF
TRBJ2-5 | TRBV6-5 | CASSPLHDWKETQYF
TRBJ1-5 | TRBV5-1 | CASSLGQGGNQPQHF
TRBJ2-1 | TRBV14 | CASSRRGQGGHSPSYNEQFF
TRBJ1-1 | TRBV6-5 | CASSPRPGGTEAFF
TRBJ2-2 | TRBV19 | CASRSVSAGGELFF
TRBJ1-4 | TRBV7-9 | CASSFSGQGNEKLFF
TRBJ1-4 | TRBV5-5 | CASSLAGVEKLFF
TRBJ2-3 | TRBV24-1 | CATSDSGEALTDTQYF
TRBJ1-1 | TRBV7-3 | CASSLRQGSEAFF
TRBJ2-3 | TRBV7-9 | CASSSRGATDTQYF
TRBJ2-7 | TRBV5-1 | CASSVGQDYSYEQYF
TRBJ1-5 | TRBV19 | CASSIDQLNQPQHF
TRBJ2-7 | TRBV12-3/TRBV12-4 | CASSGGYEQYF
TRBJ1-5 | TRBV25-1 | CASSGGGTNQPQHF
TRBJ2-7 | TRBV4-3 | CASSQAVEGLYEQYF
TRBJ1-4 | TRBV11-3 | CASSTHQGARDEKLFF
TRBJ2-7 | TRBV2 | CASSEWELIQQYF
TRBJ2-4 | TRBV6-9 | CASNEGDRGPVVKNIQYF
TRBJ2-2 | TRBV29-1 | CSCWDRRTGELFF
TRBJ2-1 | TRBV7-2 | CASSLVRGSYNEQFF
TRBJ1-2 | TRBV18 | CASSPLPPGGEYGYTF
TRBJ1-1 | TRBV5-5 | CASSRKRADYTEAFF
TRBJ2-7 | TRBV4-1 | CASSQGLSGRGEQYF
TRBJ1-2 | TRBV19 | CASSTDSAGGYTF
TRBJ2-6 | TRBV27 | CASSFRTGDVAGANVLTF
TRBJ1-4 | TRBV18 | CASSPTGFTNEKLFF
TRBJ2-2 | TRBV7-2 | CASSRRAGELFF
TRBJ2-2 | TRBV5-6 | CASSFRSGELFF
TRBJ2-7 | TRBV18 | CASSPGLADIYEQYF
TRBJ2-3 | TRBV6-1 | CASSESPAGGTDTQYF
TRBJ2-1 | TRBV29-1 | CSVEDIGGQGSSYNEQFF
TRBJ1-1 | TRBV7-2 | CASSTRQGPMNTEAFF
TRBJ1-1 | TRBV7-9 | CASSLAGTAEAFF
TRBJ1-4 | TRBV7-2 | CASSSGRGGTEKLFF
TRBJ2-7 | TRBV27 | CASSHLYEQYF
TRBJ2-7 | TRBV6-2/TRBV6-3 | CASSYFSGRPAYEQYF
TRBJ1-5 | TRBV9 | CASPGQPDQPQHF
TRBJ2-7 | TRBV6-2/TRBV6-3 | CASSYYRRWGQAPRYEQYF
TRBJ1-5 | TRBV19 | CASGAITRGWQPQHF
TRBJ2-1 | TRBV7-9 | CASSSERSPHNEQFF